The 21 T cell receptor beta chains listed next were all sequenced from one sample in a study of blood T cell repertoires in COVID-19 (dated by TCRdb to 2020 to 2021). Library construction relied on the immunoSEQ multiplex PCR assay. Entries here come from immuneACCESS through TCRdb and include only in-frame sequences with V and J called. Some clones fail to appear in such tables; in the studies checked, an unresolved V gene covers under half of the shortfall, and the cause of the remainder is unknown. In this sample the table shows fewer than 250,000 clones, about four fifths of which occur a single time. The biggest ten clones account for about 3.8% of the sample. Sequenced input: PBMCs or T cells enriched from blood (not recorded which). The source of these receptors is a woman between 40 and 50 years old who had been exposed to COVID-19.

This clone showed up just once. This chain joins TRBV15 and TRBJ2-4; 13 positions agree with TRBD2. V was clipped by 3 bases and J by 0 bases; unmatched bases: 14. In germline, CDR1 is LNHNV, CDR2 YYDKDF (reference sequence). The CDR3 contains 21 residues. This CDR3 reads CATSSVLSGLAGTLAKNIQYF. The DNA for the CDR3 is TGTGCCACCAGCAGCGTACTATCGGGACTAGCGGGGACTCTAGCCAAAAACATTCAGTACTTC.

J is TRBJ2-4 and V is TRBV12-5, with 7 positions matching TRBD1. The J segment lost 6 bases and the V segment lost 7 bases, leaving 6 bases of the junction unmatched. Germline loops: CDR1 LGHNT, CDR2 FRNRAP. This CDR3 comprises 13 residues. CDR3 sequence: CASARDRSNIQYF. The DNA for the CDR3 is TGTGCTAGTGCCCGGGACAGATCAAACATTCAGTACTTC.

This clone was counted a few times. The chain carries TRBV27 and TRBJ2-7; D possibly corresponds to TRBD2 (5 bases). The germline V gene has CDR1 MNHEY and CDR2 SMNVEV (reference sequence). This CDR3 is 15 amino acids long. The V gene lost 6 bases and the J gene lost 7 bases, with 22 bases spanning the gap. The CDR3 coding sequence is TGTGCCAGCAGCCTCCCCCACCGGGCCTCGGGGGAGCAGTACTTC. Translating gives CASSLPHRASGEQYF.

V is TRBV7-2 and J is TRBJ2-1; 10 bases fit TRBD2. This CDR3 has 16 residues. V lost 3 bases and J lost 2; bases outside the gene matches: 4. Germline CDR1 is SGHTA and CDR2 is FQGNSA. CDR3 sequence (DNA): TGTGCCAGCAGCTTGAAAAGCGGGGGGGCCTACAATGAGCAGTTCTTC. As protein: CASSLKSGGAYNEQFF.

As concerns this clone: One junction end does not reproduce the germline sequence, and a read error may be involved. V and J are TRBV5-4 and TRBJ1-1, with D perhaps matching TRBD1 (6 bases). The CDR3 contains 15 residues. Germline CDR1 is SGHNT and CDR2 is YYREEE (reference sequence). In nucleotides, the CDR3 is TGTGCCAGCAGCCCACCCGGGACACTGAAGACTGAAGCTTTCTTT. It encodes CASSPPGTLKTEAFF.

The rearrangement links TRBV21-1 to TRBJ2-3; the D segment call TRBD2 is taken from the table without a DNA check. TRBV21-1 is recorded as a pseudogene. This CDR3 is 19 amino acids long. The CDR3 reads CASSKGVGCTSWSTDTQYF. DNA for the CDR3: TGTGCCAGCAGCAAAGGGGTAGGATGTACTAGTTGGAGCACAGATACGCAGTATTTT.

In DNA form, the CDR3 reads TGCGCCAGCTGTCGTCAGCGGGAAGATTACAATGAGCAGTTCTTC. Residues: CASCRQREDYNEQFF. The chain is built from TRBV4-1 and TRBJ2-1; 7 positions match TRBD2. J gave up 4 bases and V 8 bases, and 11 bases lay outside the gene matches. This CDR3 has 15 amino acids. Germline CDR1 MGHRA, CDR2 YSYEKL.

This clone showed up just a few times. This chain connects TRBV19 to TRBJ1-2; 8 bases are a match to TRBD1. J was trimmed by 0 bases and V by 5 bases; bases with no gene match: 5. Germline values: CDR1 LNHDA, CDR2 SQIVND (reference sequence). The CDR3 runs 15 residues. For the CDR3, the DNA is TGTGCCAGTAGTGTAGGGACAGGAGCTAACTATGGCTACACCTTC. It translates to CASSVGTGANYGYTF.

The V gene is TRBV7-9, the J gene TRBJ1-1; TRBD1 matches 8 bases. This CDR3 contains 14 residues. V gave up 5 bases and J gave up 3 bases; unmatched junction bases: 5. The germline gives CDR1 SEHNR, CDR2 FQNEAQ (reference sequence). The CDR3 reads CASSPGQGYTEAFF. DNA of the CDR3: TGTGCCAGCAGCCCTGGACAGGGATACACTGAAGCTTTCTTT.

This rearrangement joins TRBV13 to TRBJ1-1, with D possibly TRBD1 on 6 matching bases. This CDR3 is 14 amino acids long. In germline, CDR1 is PRHDT, CDR2 FYEKMQ (reference sequence). V dropped 2 bases and J dropped 1 base, with 8 bases sitting between them. CDR3 protein: CASSLQGSNTEAFF. The CDR3, as DNA: TGTGCCAGCAGCTTACAGGGGTCGAACACTGAAGCTTTCTTT.

CDR3 region: CASSQVSGGLYNEQFF. The CDR3 DNA reads as TGTGCCAGCAGCCAAGTGAGCGGGGGGCTATACAATGAGCAGTTCTTC. The chain couples TRBV4-2 to TRBJ2-1; TRBD2 agrees at 9 bases. The V and J ends lost 1 base and 4 bases, in that order; junction bases with no gene match: 5. The germline V gene encodes CDR1 LGHNA and CDR2 YNFKEQ. This CDR3 is 16 amino acids long.

This rearrangement joins TRBV15 to TRBJ2-1; D is possibly TRBD2 (5 bases). V was trimmed by 0 bases and J by 1 base, leaving 10 bases between them. The CDR3 length is 16 residues. Germline V gene data show CDR1 as LNHNV and CDR2 as YYDKDF (reference sequence). In DNA, the CDR3 is TGTGCCACCAGCAGAGAAGGCCAGCGGTCCTACAATGAGCAGTTCTTC. Translating gives CATSREGQRSYNEQFF.

Worth noting for this clone: One junction end does not reproduce the germline sequence, and a read error may be involved. This chain joins TRBV6-1 and TRBJ2-3; 10 bases are a match to TRBD2. The V gene's germline CDR1 is MNHNS and CDR2 SASEGT. This CDR3 has 17 amino acids. The CDR3 here is CASREAGGLSGTDTQYF. In nucleotides, the CDR3 is TGTGCCAGCAGAGAAGCGGGGGGGCTTAGTGGGACAGATACGCAGTATTTT.

J is TRBJ1-1 and V is TRBV5-1; TRBD1 might be the D (5 bases). Looked up from germline, CDR1 is SGHRS and CDR2 is YFSETQ. The CDR3 consists of 14 residues. V was clipped by 0 bases and J by 1 base, with 7 bases between them. The CDR3 is CASSLAGANTEAFF. For the CDR3, the DNA is TGCGCCAGCAGCTTGGCTGGGGCGAACACTGAAGCTTTCTTT.

This clone was counted between two and nine times. The rearrangement joins TRBV5-1 to TRBJ2-3; D not certain. The V end lost 4 bases, the J end lost 1 base, and 16 bases lay between the germline ends. CDR3 length: 16 residues. Germline V gives CDR1 SGHRS, CDR2 YFSETQ. CDR3 protein: CASSAEIRRGTDTQYF. As DNA, the CDR3 is TGCGCCAGCAGCGCCGAGATCCGTCGGGGCACAGATACGCAGTATTTT.

The chain links TRBV11-2 to TRBJ2-5; tentatively, D is TRBD2 (5 bases). Germline CDR1 is SGHAT and CDR2 is FQNNGV. V was shortened by 5 bases and J by 5 bases, with 12 bases between the two germline ends. This CDR3 comprises 13 residues. The CDR3 sequence: CASSRTGSETQYF. Written as DNA, the CDR3 is TGTGCCAGCAGCAGGACTGGAAGTGAGACCCAGTACTTC.

The V call is TRBV5-1, the J call TRBJ2-7; 10 bases fit TRBD1. From germline, CDR1 is SGHRS and CDR2 YFSETQ. This CDR3 contains 14 residues. Losses at the gene ends were 4 bases for V and 7 bases for J; bases not matched to a gene: 8. The CDR3 here is CASSPGTGATEQYF. CDR3 nucleotide sequence: TGCGCCAGCAGCCCGGGGACAGGGGCGACTGAGCAGTACTTC. Looking up the rest from reference TRBV5-1 and TRBJ2-7 gives the full variable domain: KAGVTQTPRYLIKTRGQQVTLSCSPISGHRSVSWYQQTPGQGLQFLFEYFSETQRNKGNFPGRFSGRQFSNSRSEMNVSTLELGDSALYLCASSPGTGATEQYFGPGTRLTVT.

This clone was counted once. The chain has TRBV19 and TRBJ2-2, with 8 bases identical to TRBD2. Germline CDR1 reads LNHDA; CDR2 reads SQIVND (reference sequence). CDR3 length: 15 residues. V trimming: 6 bases; J trimming: 4 bases; junction bases outside the gene matches: 7. The CDR3 DNA follows: TGTGCCAGTAGCCCCGGGGGGGCAGGCACCGGGGAGCTGTTTTTT. Protein sequence: CASSPGGAGTGELFF.

This chain uses TRBV6-1 with TRBJ1-1, with 9 nucleotides matching TRBD1. The CDR3 covers 14 residues. V shed 2 bases and J 6 bases; nucleotides not matched to a gene: 4. Germline V gives CDR1 MNHNS, CDR2 SASEGT. The CDR3 DNA reads as TGTGCCAGCAGTGAAAGGACAGGGGTGCCTGAAGCTTTCTTT. Translating gives CASSERTGVPEAFF.

This clone rates as medium-sized (0.01 to 0.1%). The rearrangement links TRBV18 to TRBJ2-5; tentative D call: TRBD2 (6 bases). The V end lost 3 bases, the J end lost 5 bases, and 19 bases lay between the germline ends. The CDR3 spans 16 residues. In germline, CDR1 is KGHSH, CDR2 LQKENI. CDR3 coding DNA: TGTGCCAGCTCACCGTTTTTTTGGCGGGGAGGTGAGACCCAGTACTTC. It specifies CASSPFFWRGGETQYF.

The rearrangement joins TRBV5-4 to TRBJ2-3; possible D gene TRBD2, 7 bases. Trimming removed 4 bases at V and 4 bases at J, with 19 bases between. This CDR3 contains 16 residues. The germline CDR1 and CDR2 sequences are SGHNT and YYREEE (reference sequence). The CDR3 here is CASSVGGARFSDTQYF. The CDR3 DNA reads as TGTGCCAGCAGCGTTGGGGGGGCGCGATTCTCAGATACGCAGTATTTT.